This T cell receptor (beta chain) was sequenced in a study of monozygotic twins with inflammatory bowel disease. The RNA usage for each TCR library was about 3.5 ug of total RNA. Using the 5' RACE reads, TCRdb records one entry per CDR3 protein without DNA. Here the sample table reports more than 100,000 distinct CDR3 sequences. From germline, CDR1 is DFQATT and CDR2 SNEGSKA (reference sequence). CDR3 length: 16 amino acids. The sequencing input was blood. The chain joins TRBV20-1 to TRBJ2-1. The sequence was obtained from a human donor with ulcerative colitis or Crohn's disease, or a healthy co-twin of an affected twin (not recorded which). The chain's CDR3 is CSARAMLAAAYNEQFF.